These 13 T cell receptor beta chains share one sample of origin, sequenced in a study of CD8 T cells in ankylosing spondylitis. Overall study findings and caveats: Among TCR beta sequences, a motif of several highly homologous variants appeared characteristic of ankylosing spondylitis blood.

No antigen has been identified for these receptors. TCRdb redid the calling of the 5' RACE reads with MiXCR, one entry per CDR3 protein. The sample includes around 430,000 distinct CDR3 sequences, 15% to 20% of them seen just once. What was sequenced was blood, either unsorted or a sorted T cell fraction (not recorded which). These receptors came from a male donor with ankylosing spondylitis.

The rearrangement links TRBV12-3 or TRBV12-4 to TRBJ2-3, with 9 bases that match TRBD1. The CDR3 has 17 amino acids. J lost 1 base, V lost 6 bases, and 11 bases had no gene match. The CDR3 sequence: CASSHRPTGGGTDTQYF. CDR3 DNA: TGTGCCAGCAGCCACCGTCCAACAGGGGGCGGCACAGATACGCAGTATTTT.

This chain connects TRBV5-1 to TRBJ1-1; possibly TRBD1 for D (5 bases). V was clipped by 5 bases and J by 8 bases, with 13 bases between them. Germline lookup yields CDR1 SGHRS and CDR2 YFSETQ. CDR3 size: 12 residues. The CDR3 nucleotides are TGCGCCAGCAGAATTGACAGCGCCGAAGCTTTCTTT. It is translated as CASRIDSAEAFF. Combining the CDR3 with reference TRBV5-1 and TRBJ1-1 gives the whole variable domain KAGVTQTPRYLIKTRGQQVTLSCSPISGHRSVSWYQQTPGQGLQFLFEYFSETQRNKGNFPGRFSGRQFSNSRSEMNVSTLELGDSALYLCASRIDSAEAFFGQGTRLTVV.

This clonotype was seen a few times. The rearrangement uses TRBV10-3 and TRBJ2-2; D is unclear. The CDR3 is 12 residues long. With 8 bases removed from V and 4 bases from J, the gap between germline ends came to 8 bases. The V gene's germline CDR1 is ENHRY and CDR2 SYGVKD. This chain's CDR3 is CAIGEITGELFF. The CDR3 DNA reads TGTGCCATCGGCGAAATCACCGGGGAGCTGTTTTTT.

The genes are TRBV12-3 or TRBV12-4 and TRBJ2-1; 8 bases line up with TRBD2. This CDR3 spans 15 amino acids. V shed 5 bases, J shed 4 bases, and the junction held 7 bases outside the gene matches. The CDR3 bases are TGTGCCAGCAGTCCAGCCCGGGGGGGGTACAATGAGCAGTTCTTC. This translates into CASSPARGGYNEQFF.

J is TRBJ2-3 and V is TRBV6-5; 9 positions match TRBD2. J lost 4 bases, V lost 1 base, and 3 bases had no gene match. The CDR3 consists of 15 residues. Per the germline V gene, CDR1 is MNHEY and CDR2 is SVGAGI. The chain's CDR3 is CASSYLAGASDTQYF. CDR3 bases: TGTGCCAGCAGTTACTTAGCGGGAGCATCAGATACGCAGTATTTT.

The chain employs TRBV28 and TRBJ1-1; TRBD1 is a possible D gene (5 bases). Per germline, CDR1 MDHEN and CDR2 SYDVKM. Deletions cut 4 bases from V and 1 base from J, with 16 bases between. This CDR3 is built from 16 residues. CDR3 nucleotide sequence: TGTGCCAGCAGTTCCCCTTTTGACAGTTCGAACACTGAAGCTTTCTTT. It codes for CASSSPFDSSNTEAFF. The whole variable domain, remainder taken from reference TRBV28 and TRBJ1-1, is DVKVTQSSRYLVKRTGEKVFLECVQDMDHENMFWYRQDPGLGLRLIYFSYDVKMKEKGDIPEGYSVSREKKERFSLILESASTNQTSMYLCASSSPFDSSNTEAFFGQGTRLTVV.

The table lists this clonotype with a few counts. The chain links TRBV20-1 to TRBJ2-2; tentatively, D is TRBD1 (5 bases). Germline lookup yields CDR1 DFQATT and CDR2 SNEGSKA (reference sequence). Trimming left V 2 bases short and J 4 bases short, with 11 bases between. This CDR3 is built from 14 residues. This CDR3 is CSARKDSITGELFF. The CDR3 coding sequence is TGCAGTGCTAGAAAAGACAGCATCACCGGGGAGCTGTTTTTT.

J is TRBJ1-2 and V is TRBV19; 7 nucleotides align to TRBD1. The CDR3 runs 13 residues. From germline, CDR1 is LNHDA and CDR2 SQIVND (reference sequence). J lost 8 bases, V lost 4 bases, and 7 bases had no gene match. This CDR3 reads CASSTPTGFGYTF. CDR3 sequence (DNA): TGTGCCAGTAGTACACCGACAGGGTTCGGCTACACCTTC.

The chain links TRBV6-1 to TRBJ2-5; 9 bases are a match to TRBD1. Trimming took 6 bases from V and 7 from J; bases not matched to a gene: 12. Germline CDR1 is MNHNS and CDR2 is SASEGT. This CDR3 contains 15 residues. CDR3 sequence: CASRPTGGSKGTQYF. DNA for the CDR3: TGTGCCAGCAGACCTACAGGGGGCAGCAAGGGGACCCAGTACTTC.

This clonotype was seen at least ten times. V and J are TRBV5-1 and TRBJ2-7; 7 bases align to TRBD1. Germline trimming cut 0 bases from V and 5 bases from J; bases unmatched to any gene: 8. This CDR3 comprises 15 residues. Germline V gene data show CDR1 as SGHRS and CDR2 as YFSETQ. CDR3 nucleotides: TGCGCCAGCAGCTTGGTTGGGACAGTGGACGACGAGCAGTACTTC. As protein: CASSLVGTVDDEQYF.

This chain uses TRBV20-1 with TRBJ2-2; 10 bases are a match to TRBD1. V dropped 8 bases and J dropped 6; count of bases not matched to a gene: 9. This CDR3 has 14 amino acids. Per the germline V gene, CDR1 is DFQATT and CDR2 is SNEGSKA (reference sequence). Written as DNA, the CDR3 is TGCAGTCCAAGGGACAGGGGTGAGGCCGGGGAGCTGTTTTTT. Protein sequence: CSPRDRGEAGELFF.

This clonotype has more than one count but fewer than ten. The CDR3 here is CASKGFSGNTIYF. For the CDR3, the DNA is TGTGCCAGCAAGGGGTTCTCTGGAAACACCATATATTTT. The chain recombines TRBV6-1 with TRBJ1-3; possible D gene TRBD1, 5 bases. The germline V and J ends were trimmed by 7 bases and 0 bases, with 7 bases remaining between them. The CDR3 runs to 13 residues. The germline V gene encodes CDR1 MNHNS and CDR2 SASEGT.

The J gene is TRBJ2-7, the V gene TRBV20-1, with D perhaps being TRBD1 or TRBD2 (6 bases each). Germline V lookup: CDR1 DFQATT, CDR2 SNEGSKA (reference sequence). V was trimmed by 2 bases and J by 4 bases, leaving 18 bases between them. This CDR3 comprises 15 residues. In nucleotides, the CDR3 is TGCAGTGCTAGATCATCGGAGGGGGTTGGATACGAGCAGTACTTC. Amino acids: CSARSSEGVGYEQYF.